Listed below are T cell receptor beta chains from one sample, sequenced in a study of molecular identifiers for immune sequencing clone quantification. Using its own MiXCR run on the PCR reads, TCRdb lists one record per CDR3 protein. Among about 320,000 distinct CDR3 sequences listed, roughly a quarter were seen once. The sequencing input was naive CD8+ T cells from blood, with Jurkat cell RNA spiked in. The source of these receptors is a human donor in good health. Some libraries in this study had Jurkat cell RNA spiked in. The CDR3 runs from the conserved cysteine through the conserved F or W. A D gene is named only where the DNA matches it firmly. Expanded clones get a size class; other rows say once, few or many, or leave the size out.

TRBV4-3	many	TRBJ1-2	TRBD1	15	TGCGCCAGCAGCCAAGACAGGGGGAGGAACTATGGCTACACCTTC	CASSQDRGRNYGYTF
TRBV28	few	TRBJ2-1	NA	14	TGTGCCAGCAGTTTACTCGCCCCAGTCAATGAGCAGTTCTTC	CASSLLAPVNEQFF
TRBV30	many	TRBJ2-2	NA	15	TGTGCCTGTAGTGGGAGCACAGGGAACACCGGGGAGCTGTTTTTT	CACSGSTGNTGELFF
TRBV6-6	many	TRBJ1-2	NA	16	TGTGCCAGCAGTTACGAGGGTTCCCCGGATGGCTATGGCTACACCTTC	CASSYEGSPDGYGYTF
TRBV20-1	few	TRBJ2-7	NA	14	TGCAGTGCTAGAGTGGTCTGGGCGGGATACGAGCAGTACTTC	CSARVVWAGYEQYF
TRBV4-3	many	TRBJ2-2	NA	12	TGCGCCAGCAGCCAATGGGGAGAGGAGCTGTTTTTT	CASSQWGEELFF
TRBV4-1	many	TRBJ2-1	TRBD1	14	TGCGCCAGCAGCCCGGGGACAGCCTACAATGAGCAGTTCTTC	CASSPGTAYNEQFF
TRBV6-6	NA	TRBJ2-3	NA	16	TGTGCCAGCAGTTACCCCGCAGAATCTAGCACAGATACGCAGTATTTT	CASSYPAESSTDTQYF
TRBV5-1	many	TRBJ2-7	TRBD2	15	TGCGCCAGCAGCTTAAGGCTAGCGGGAGTCAACGAGCAGTACTTC	CASSLRLAGVNEQYF
TRBV28	many	TRBJ2-6	NA	14	TGTGCCAGCAGTAGACAAAGGGTCCCCGACGTCCTGACTTTC	CASSRQRVPDVLTF
TRBV28	many	TRBJ2-7	TRBD1	13	TGTGCCAGCAGCTGGGGACAGACGTCGTGGCAGTACTTC	CASSWGQTSWQYF
TRBV20-1	many	TRBJ2-2	NA	13	TGCAGTGCTAGGTGGGCCAACACCGGGGAGCTGTTTTTT	CSARWANTGELFF
TRBV3-1	NA	TRBJ2-5	NA	18	TGTGCCAGCAGCCAAGTGCATTCGTCGGCCATGTCCTCGGAGACCCAGTACTTC	CASSQVHSSAMSSETQYF
TRBV12-3/TRBV12-4	NA	TRBJ1-5	NA	15	TGTGCCAGCAGCACTTTCACAGGGCTCAATCAGCCCCAGCATTTT	CASSTFTGLNQPQHF
TRBV12-3/TRBV12-4	once	TRBJ2-5	NA	18	TGTGCCAGCAGTCCCGAAACCTTTAGCTGGGGAGTACAAGAGACCCAGTACTTC	CASSPETFSWGVQETQYF
TRBV6-2/TRBV6-3	few	TRBJ1-1	TRBD1	12	TGTGCCGGCAGGGGGTCCGGCACTGAAGCTTTCTTT	CAGRGSGTEAFF
TRBV28	few	TRBJ2-5	TRBD1	14	TGTGCCAGCAGTTTTTTTCAGGGGGCAGAGACCCAGTACTTC	CASSFFQGAETQYF
TRBV2	NA	TRBJ2-3	TRBD2	18	TGTGCCAGCAGTGAAGTCGACGGGAGGACCCCTAGCACAGATACGCAGTATTTT	CASSEVDGRTPSTDTQYF
TRBV19	few	TRBJ1-2	NA	14	TGTGCCAGTAGTCCCTTCGACAGAAACTATGGCTACACCTTC	CASSPFDRNYGYTF
TRBV6-1	many	TRBJ1-5	NA	14	TGTGCCAGCAGTGAAGTGGCAGGGGCTCAGCCCCAGCATTTT	CASSEVAGAQPQHF
TRBV4-1	many	TRBJ2-3	NA	13	TGCGCCAGCAGCCTTTGGGTCGCAGATACGCAGTATTTT	CASSLWVADTQYF
TRBV5-8	NA	TRBJ2-3	NA	15	TGTGCCAGCAGCTTGGTTGGTCGCGAGGCAGATACGCAGTATTTT	CASSLVGREADTQYF
TRBV4-1	few	TRBJ1-2	NA	17	TGCGCCAGCAGCCAAGATATTCCGGGTCCCATCGACGCTGGCTACACCTTC	CASSQDIPGPIDAGYTF
TRBV11-2	NA	TRBJ2-1	TRBD1	15	TGTGCCAGCAGCTCCACAGGGGGCCGCTACAATGAGCAGTTCTTC	CASSSTGGRYNEQFF
TRBV5-6	many	TRBJ1-1	NA	14	TGTGCCAGCAGCTTGGATCCGGGTTACACTGAAGCTTTCTTT	CASSLDPGYTEAFF
TRBV29-1	few	TRBJ2-1	TRBD1	17	TGCAGCACTCCCCCCCCTAACCGGGACAGGGGGCTCGGTGAGCAGTTCTTC	CSTPPPNRDRGLGEQFF
TRBV6-6	many	TRBJ2-1	NA	14	TGTGCCAGCAGTTACTCGAGTATGGAAGGGGAGCAGTTCTTC	CASSYSSMEGEQFF
TRBV7-2	many	TRBJ2-7	TRBD1	13	TGTGCCAGCAGCTTGGACAGGGGTGACGAGCAGTACTTC	CASSLDRGDEQYF
TRBV4-1	NA	TRBJ2-3	TRBD2	16	TGCGCCAGCAAAGACGGGGCTAGCGGGGGTATAGATACGCAGTATTTT	CASKDGASGGIDTQYF
TRBV28	many	TRBJ1-5	NA	17	TGTGCCAGCAGTTTATACGAAGGACGCAATACCAATCAGCCCCAGCATTTT	CASSLYEGRNTNQPQHF
TRBV13	few	TRBJ2-1	NA	13	TGTGCCAGCAGCTTACGAGGGGACAATGAGCAGTTCTTC	CASSLRGDNEQFF
TRBV7-9	NA	TRBJ2-7	NA	16	TGTGCCAGCAGCTTAAGCATCCAGAACCCTTCCTACGAGCAGTACTTC	CASSLSIQNPSYEQYF
TRBV7-8	NA	TRBJ2-3	TRBD1	16	TGTGCCAGCAGCTTCTTCAGGGGGCAGAGCACAGATACGCAGTATTTT	CASSFFRGQSTDTQYF
TRBV6-2/TRBV6-3	NA	TRBJ2-5	TRBD2	16	TGTGCCAGCAGTTCTCTAGCGGGGGAACCCTCGAGGACCCAGTACTTC	CASSSLAGEPSRTQYF